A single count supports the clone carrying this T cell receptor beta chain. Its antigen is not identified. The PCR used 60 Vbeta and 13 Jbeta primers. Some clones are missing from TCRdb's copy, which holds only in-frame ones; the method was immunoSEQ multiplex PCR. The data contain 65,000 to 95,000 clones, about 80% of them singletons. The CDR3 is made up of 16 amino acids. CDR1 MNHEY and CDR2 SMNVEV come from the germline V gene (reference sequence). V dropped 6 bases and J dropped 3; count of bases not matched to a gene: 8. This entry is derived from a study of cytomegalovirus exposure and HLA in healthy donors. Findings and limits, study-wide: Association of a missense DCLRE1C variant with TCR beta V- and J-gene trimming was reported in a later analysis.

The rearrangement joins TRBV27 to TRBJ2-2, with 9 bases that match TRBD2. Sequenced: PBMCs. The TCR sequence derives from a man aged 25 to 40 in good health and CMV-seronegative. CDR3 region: CASRSSGRYDTGELFF. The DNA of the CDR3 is TGTGCCAGCAGATCCAGCGGGAGGTACGACACCGGGGAGCTGTTTTTT.